This T cell receptor (beta chain) was identified during a study of cytomegalovirus exposure and HLA in healthy donors. The repertoire was sequenced with immunoSEQ multiplex PCR; TCRdb's copy has only in-frame clones and lacks some. The table records 80,000 to 100,000 clones, around 88% of them present only once. This clone was seen a handful of times. Its specificity is not known. Study-level points and caveats: The study labeled 170 or so TCR beta chains cytomegalovirus-associated.

The origin of this receptor is a woman aged 25 to 45 in good health and CMV-seronegative. Sequencing was carried out using PBMCs.

The CDR3 DNA is TGTGCCAGCAGCTTGAGAGGGGGGACAGGCTTAATGAACACTGAAGCTTTCTTT. Translating it yields CASSLRGGTGLMNTEAFF. V gene TRBV5-7 combines with J gene TRBJ1-1; TRBD1 agrees at 8 bases. TRBV5-7 is an open reading frame, and its role is uncertain. Trimming at V came to 1 base and at J to 0 bases, leaving 11 bases not matched to a gene. The CDR3 spans 18 residues.